Listed below are T cell receptor beta chains from one sample, sequenced in a study of chemoradiotherapy in HPV16-positive cancers. Repertoires were generated with immunoSEQ multiplex PCR, while TCRdb's copy carries only in-frame clones and drops some. The repertoire includes about 53,000 clones, roughly 90% of them detected once, and around 3.5% sits in the top ten. The sample was blood, taken from a patient who underwent chemoradiotherapy. These receptors were taken from a human donor with HPV-associated anogenital cancer. The CDR3 runs from the conserved cysteine through the conserved F or W. Each record gives: clone size, V gene, J gene, D gene, CDR3 protein, CDR3 DNA. A D gene is named only where the DNA matches it firmly. Where a row states a size, it is once, few, many or the class of an expanded clone; other rows omit it.

>NA|TRBV6-5|TRBJ1-1|NA
CASSYYAVTEAFF
TGTGCCAGCAGTTACTATGCGGTTACTGAAGCTTTCTTT
>NA|TRBV5-1|TRBJ2-1|NA
CASSFQVDNEQFF
TGCGCCAGCAGCTTCCAGGTGGACAATGAGCAGTTCTTC
>NA|TRBV11-3|TRBJ2-1|TRBD2
CASSLEAGDEQFF
TGTGCCAGCAGCTTAGAAGCGGGGGATGAGCAGTTCTTC
>NA|TRBV7-9|TRBJ1-6|NA
CASSPGTYFSPLHF
TGTGCCAGCAGCCCCGGGACATACTTTTCACCCCTCCACTTT
>NA|TRBV11-3|TRBJ2-7|NA
CASSRNSLGNYEQYF
TGTGCCAGCAGCAGAAACAGCCTAGGGAACTACGAGCAGTACTTC
>once|TRBV7-2|TRBJ1-2|NA
CASTHFPGAANYGYTF
TGTGCCAGCACCCACTTTCCGGGGGCAGCTAACTATGGCTACACCTTC
>NA|TRBV18|TRBJ2-2|NA
CASSRDLNTGELFF
TGTGCCAGCTCACGGGACCTCAACACCGGGGAGCTGTTTTTT
>NA|TRBV27|TRBJ2-3|NA
CASTRVSTDTQYF
TGTGCCAGCACCCGGGTGAGCACAGATACGCAGTATTTT
>NA|TRBV7-8|TRBJ1-5|NA
CASSLAGANSNQPQHF
TGTGCCAGCAGCTTAGCGGGGGCCAATAGCAATCAGCCCCAGCATTTT
>NA|TRBV14|TRBJ2-1|NA
CASSPLGLPNEQFF
TGTGCCAGCAGCCCGCTAGGACTTCCCAATGAGCAGTTCTTC
>NA|TRBV6-4|TRBJ2-3|NA
CASSPKETDTQYF
TGTGCCAGCAGCCCCAAAGAGACAGATACGCAGTATTTT
>NA|TRBV9|TRBJ2-1|TRBD1
CASSVAETGGRNEQFF
TGTGCCAGCAGCGTAGCTGAGACAGGGGGCAGGAATGAGCAGTTCTTC
>NA|TRBV5-8|TRBJ2-3|NA
CASSLTAGMGPDTQYF
TGTGCCAGCAGCTTGACCGCCGGGATGGGACCAGATACGCAGTATTTT
>NA|TRBV6-4|TRBJ2-1|TRBD2
CASSDSSGEYNEQFF
TGTGCCAGCAGTGACTCTAGCGGGGAATACAATGAGCAGTTCTTC
>NA|TRBV7-6|TRBJ2-3|NA
CASSLDGTGRWSF
TGTGCCAGCAGCTTAGACGGCACAGGGAGATGGAGCTTT
>NA|TRBV5-6|TRBJ1-2|NA
CASSSIRQANYGYTF
TGTGCCAGCAGCTCCATTAGACAGGCTAACTATGGCTACACCTTC
>NA|TRBV10-1|TRBJ1-2|NA
CASSESGKSGYTF
TGCGCCAGCAGTGAGTCTGGGAAGAGCGGCTACACCTTC
>once|TRBV6-5|TRBJ1-4|NA
CATGLGAGGEKLFF
TGTGCCACGGGGCTGGGGGCCGGTGGGGAAAAACTGTTTTTT
>few|TRBV6-5|TRBJ2-7|TRBD1
CASSIPGGADEQYF
TGTGCCAGCAGTATCCCAGGGGGCGCGGACGAGCAGTACTTC
>NA|TRBV19|TRBJ2-5|TRBD1
CASSFRTGVETQYF
TGTGCCAGTAGTTTCAGGACAGGGGTAGAGACCCAGTACTTC
>NA|TRBV5-1|TRBJ1-3|NA
CASSRGVRDSGNTIYF
TGCGCCAGCAGCCGGGGTGTCAGGGACTCTGGAAACACCATATATTTT
>NA|TRBV2|TRBJ2-7|TRBD2
CASSERGLAGGGNEQYF
TGTGCCAGCAGTGAGAGGGGACTAGCGGGAGGCGGGAACGAGCAGTACTTC
>NA|TRBV4-3|TRBJ2-2|NA
CASSQDPQANTGELFF
TGCGCCAGCAGCCAAGATCCACAAGCGAACACCGGGGAGCTGTTTTTT
>NA|TRBV19|TRBJ2-2|TRBD2
CASSIPWLAANTGELFF
TGTGCCAGTAGTATCCCCTGGCTAGCGGCGAACACCGGGGAGCTGTTTTTT
>NA|TRBV4-1|TRBJ2-3|TRBD1
CASSSLDRGRTDTQYF
TGCGCCAGCAGCTCTCTGGACAGGGGGCGGACAGATACGCAGTATTTT
>NA|TRBV7-3|TRBJ2-2|TRBD2
CASSSGLAGVSGELFF
TGTGCCAGCAGCTCGGGACTAGCGGGAGTCTCCGGGGAGCTGTTTTTT
>NA|TRBV6-1|TRBJ1-3|NA
CASSVTGTRGNTIYF
TGTGCCAGCAGTGTTACAGGGACGCGGGGAAACACCATATATTTT
>NA|TRBV11-3|TRBJ1-1|TRBD1
CASSGGGDRESTEAFF
TGTGCCAGCAGCGGGGGAGGTGACAGGGAGTCGACTGAAGCTTTCTTT
>NA|TRBV7-2|TRBJ1-4|NA
CASSDDRQANEKLFF
TGTGCCAGCAGCGACGACAGGCAAGCTAATGAAAAACTGTTTTTT
>once|TRBV6-1|TRBJ2-7|TRBD2
CASQGSAGVYEQYF
TGTGCCAGCCAAGGATCAGCGGGAGTTTACGAGCAGTACTTC
>NA|TRBV25-1|TRBJ2-1|NA
CASTKVGGRQQFF
TGTGCCAGCACCAAAGTCGGGGGGCGTCAGCAGTTCTTC
>NA|TRBV7-9|TRBJ1-2|TRBD1
CASGDTGVGGYTF
TGTGCCAGCGGGGACACAGGGGTGGGTGGCTACACCTTC
>NA|TRBV7-2|TRBJ1-5|NA
CASSPERSQPQHF
TGTGCCAGCAGCCCCGAGAGGAGTCAGCCCCAGCATTTT
>NA|TRBV6-6|TRBJ1-1|NA
CASSYQRVWTEAFF
TGTGCCAGCAGTTATCAGAGGGTTTGGACTGAAGCTTTCTTT
>NA|TRBV6-6|TRBJ1-4|NA
CASGSREGREKLFF
TGTGCCAGCGGAAGCAGGGAAGGGAGGGAAAAACTGTTTTTT
>NA|TRBV7-9|TRBJ2-1|TRBD2
CASSLESSGSYNEQFF
TGTGCCAGCAGCTTAGAATCTAGCGGGAGCTACAATGAGCAGTTCTTC
>NA|TRBV7-9|TRBJ1-2|TRBD1
CASSLDGTADYGYTF
TGTGCCAGCAGCTTGGATGGGACAGCTGACTATGGCTACACCTTC
>NA|TRBV11-2|TRBJ2-2|NA
CASSQPPGAGSGELFF
TGTGCCAGCAGCCAACCCCCCGGCGCCGGGAGCGGGGAGCTGTTTTTT
>NA|TRBV6-1|TRBJ2-7|NA
CASSPMTSTYEQYF
TGTGCCAGCAGCCCAATGACTTCAACCTACGAGCAGTACTTC
>NA|TRBV15|TRBJ2-7|TRBD2
CATSLADNYEQYF
TGTGCCACCAGTCTAGCGGACAATTACGAGCAGTACTTC
>NA|TRBV6-6|TRBJ2-3|NA
CASSYYGGIPTDTQYF
TGTGCCAGCAGTTACTACGGCGGGATCCCCACAGATACGCAGTATTTT
>NA|TRBV6-5|TRBJ1-2|TRBD1
CASSYGDRVDGYTF
TGTGCCAGCAGTTACGGGGACAGGGTAGATGGCTACACCTTC
>NA|TRBV11-2|TRBJ2-7|TRBD1
CASRQIRDREGKQYF
TGTGCCAGCAGGCAAATCCGGGACAGGGAGGGTAAGCAGTACTTC
>few|TRBV19|TRBJ2-7|TRBD1
CASSTPNPGQGAYEQYF
TGTGCCAGTAGTACCCCGAACCCGGGACAGGGGGCCTACGAGCAGTACTTC
>NA|TRBV5-1|TRBJ2-5|NA
CASSLAGGGETQYF
TGCGCCAGCAGCTTGGCTGGGGGGGGCGAGACCCAGTACTTC
>NA|TRBV6-1|TRBJ1-2|TRBD1
CASSAFGTGPPSNYGYTF
TGTGCCAGCAGTGCCTTTGGGACAGGCCCTCCTAGTAACTATGGCTACACCTTC
>NA|TRBV5-1|TRBJ2-5|NA
CASSLRHGETQYF
TGCGCCAGCAGCTTACGGCACGGGGAGACCCAGTACTTC
>NA|TRBV18|TRBJ1-1|TRBD1
CASSPITGAVRVNTEAFF
TGTGCCAGCTCACCGATTACAGGGGCCGTCAGAGTGAACACTGAAGCTTTCTTT